This entry concerns a single TCR beta chain. Germline V gene sequence: CDR1 LNHDA, CDR2 SQIVND (reference sequence). V lost 8 bases to trimming and J lost 5 bases; unmatched junction nucleotides: 9. This CDR3 has 14 residues. Subsets obtained from CD4+ cells comprised CD45RA+ naive and CD45RA-negative memory cells. Profiling relied on immunoSEQ multiplex PCR, and the TCRdb table lists in-frame clones only, not all of them. Among about 1.5 million clones listed, 95% to 99% were seen once. This entry comes from a study of shared clonotypes between healthy human individuals. The V gene is TRBV19, the J gene TRBJ1-1; 9 bases are a match to TRBD1. The receptor was isolated from a man in his thirties or forties in good health. Sequencing was carried out using naive CD4+ T cells sorted from blood. The sample's subset: CD45RA+ positively selected. The CDR3 is CASVLQGAETEAFF. CDR3 DNA: TGTGCCAGTGTCCTACAGGGGGCGGAGACTGAAGCTTTCTTT.